This T cell receptor beta chain was sequenced during a study of blood T cells in healthy people across ages. This clonotype turned up a few times. The target antigen is unknown. Study conclusions and caveats: Comparison with aged donors showed that long-lived donors had more naive CD4+ cells and higher diversity. Using unsorted PBMCs precluded a conclusive naive versus antigen-experienced comparison.

It was with a sample-barcoded 5' primer and a J-beta primer mix that a second PCR of about 6 to 12 cycles was run. Sequencing of every sample gave 2.5 million or more CDR3-containing paired-end reads. Using its own MiXCR run on the 5' RACE reads, TCRdb lists one record per CDR3 protein. The table records about 1.6 million distinct CDR3 sequences, almost 35% of them present only once. V lost 2 bases and J lost 1; bases outside the gene matches: 5. The germline V gene has CDR1 SGHRS and CDR2 YFSETQ. The CDR3 sequence is 16 residues long. The rearrangement uses TRBV5-1 and TRBJ2-7; 11 nucleotides match TRBD2. Source material: blood. The clonotype comes from a woman aged 25 to 39 in good health. CDR3 sequence (DNA): TGCGCCAGCAGCTTAACGACTAGCGGGACTTCCTACGAGCAGTACTTC. It encodes CASSLTTSGTSYEQYF. Using reference TRBV5-1 and TRBJ2-7 for the parts outside the CDR3, the full variable domain is KAGVTQTPRYLIKTRGQQVTLSCSPISGHRSVSWYQQTPGQGLQFLFEYFSETQRNKGNFPGRFSGRQFSNSRSEMNVSTLELGDSALYLCASSLTTSGTSYEQYFGPGTRLTVT.